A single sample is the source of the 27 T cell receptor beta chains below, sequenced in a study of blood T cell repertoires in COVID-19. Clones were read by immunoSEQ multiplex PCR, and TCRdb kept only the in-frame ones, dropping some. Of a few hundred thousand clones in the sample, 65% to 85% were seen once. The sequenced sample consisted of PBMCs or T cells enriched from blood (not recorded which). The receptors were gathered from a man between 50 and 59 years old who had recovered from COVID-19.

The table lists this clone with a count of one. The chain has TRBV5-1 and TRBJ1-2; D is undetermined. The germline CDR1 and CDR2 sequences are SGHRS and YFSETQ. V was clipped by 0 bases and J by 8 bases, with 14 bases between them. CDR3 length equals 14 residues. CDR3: CASSLDGGWNGYTF. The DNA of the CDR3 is TGCGCCAGCAGCTTGGATGGCGGTTGGAACGGCTACACCTTC.

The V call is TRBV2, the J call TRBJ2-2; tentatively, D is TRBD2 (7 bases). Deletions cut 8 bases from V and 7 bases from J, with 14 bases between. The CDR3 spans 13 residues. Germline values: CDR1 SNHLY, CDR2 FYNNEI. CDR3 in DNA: TGTGCCAGCGCGGGGGCCCATGGCGGGGAGCTGTTTTTT. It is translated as CASAGAHGGELFF.

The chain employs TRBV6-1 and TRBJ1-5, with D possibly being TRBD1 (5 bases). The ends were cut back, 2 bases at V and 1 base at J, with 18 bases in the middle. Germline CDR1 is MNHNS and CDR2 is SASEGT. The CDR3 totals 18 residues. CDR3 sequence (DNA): TGTGCCAGCAGTGAATCTCGGATCTGGGGGGAGAGCAATCAGCCCCAGCATTTT. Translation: CASSESRIWGESNQPQHF.

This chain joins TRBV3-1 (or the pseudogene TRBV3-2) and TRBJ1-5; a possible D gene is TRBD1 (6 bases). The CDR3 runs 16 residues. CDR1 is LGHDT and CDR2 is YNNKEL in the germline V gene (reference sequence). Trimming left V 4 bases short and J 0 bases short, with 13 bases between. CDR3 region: CASSLGGAGSNQPQHF. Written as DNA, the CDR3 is TGTGCCAGCAGCCTGGGGGGGGCGGGTAGCAATCAGCCCCAGCATTTT.

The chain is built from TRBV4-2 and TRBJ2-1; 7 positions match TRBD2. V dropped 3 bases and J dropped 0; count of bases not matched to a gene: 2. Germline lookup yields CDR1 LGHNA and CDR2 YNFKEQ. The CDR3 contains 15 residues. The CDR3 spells CASSQSGNSYNEQFF. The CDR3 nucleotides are TGTGCCAGCAGCCAGAGCGGGAACTCCTACAATGAGCAGTTCTTC.

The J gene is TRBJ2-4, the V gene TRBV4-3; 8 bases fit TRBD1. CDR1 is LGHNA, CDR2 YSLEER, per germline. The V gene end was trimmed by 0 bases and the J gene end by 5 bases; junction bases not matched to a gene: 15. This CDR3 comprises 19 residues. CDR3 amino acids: CASSQDLLIQGEWENIQYF. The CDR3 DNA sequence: TGCGCCAGCAGCCAAGATCTACTAATACAGGGGGAGTGGGAAAACATTCAGTACTTC.

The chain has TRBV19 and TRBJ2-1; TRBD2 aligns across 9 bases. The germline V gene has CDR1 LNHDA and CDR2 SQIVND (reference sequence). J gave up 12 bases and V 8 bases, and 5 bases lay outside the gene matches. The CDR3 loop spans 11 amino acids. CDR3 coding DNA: TGTGCCAGTGATAGCGGGAGTGGGCAGTTCTTC. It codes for CASDSGSGQFF.

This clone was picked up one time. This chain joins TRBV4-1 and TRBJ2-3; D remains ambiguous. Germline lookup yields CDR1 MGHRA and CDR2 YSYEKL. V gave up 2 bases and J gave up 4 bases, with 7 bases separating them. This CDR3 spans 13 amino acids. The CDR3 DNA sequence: TGCGCCAGCAGCCAATTTCGAGCAGATACGCAGTATTTT. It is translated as CASSQFRADTQYF.

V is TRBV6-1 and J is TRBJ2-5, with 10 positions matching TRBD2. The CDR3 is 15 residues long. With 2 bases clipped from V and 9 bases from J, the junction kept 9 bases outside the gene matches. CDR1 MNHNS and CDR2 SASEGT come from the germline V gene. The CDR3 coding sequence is TGTGCCAGCAGTGAACTAGCGGGGGTCCCAGGGGCCCAGTACTTC. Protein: CASSELAGVPGAQYF.

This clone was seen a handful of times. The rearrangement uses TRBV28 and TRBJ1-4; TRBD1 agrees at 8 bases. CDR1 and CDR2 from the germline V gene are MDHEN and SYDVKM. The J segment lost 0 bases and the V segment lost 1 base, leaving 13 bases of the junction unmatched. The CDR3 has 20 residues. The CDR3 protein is CASSLFGRFQGAATNEKLFF. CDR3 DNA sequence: TGTGCCAGCAGTTTATTCGGTCGATTTCAGGGGGCGGCAACTAATGAAAAACTGTTTTTT.

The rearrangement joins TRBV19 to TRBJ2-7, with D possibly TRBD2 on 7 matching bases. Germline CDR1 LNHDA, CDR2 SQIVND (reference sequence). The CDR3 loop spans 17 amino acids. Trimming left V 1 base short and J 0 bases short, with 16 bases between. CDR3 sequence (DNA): TGTGCCAGTAGTATAGTGGCGGGGGCCTTAAGCTCCTACGAGCAGTACTTC. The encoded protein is CASSIVAGALSSYEQYF.

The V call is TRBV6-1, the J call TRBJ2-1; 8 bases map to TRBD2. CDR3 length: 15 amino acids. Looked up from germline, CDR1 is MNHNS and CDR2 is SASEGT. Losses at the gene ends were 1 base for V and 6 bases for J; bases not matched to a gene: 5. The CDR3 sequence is CASSEVGGGLNEQFF. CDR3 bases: TGTGCCAGCAGTGAAGTCGGCGGGGGGCTCAATGAGCAGTTCTTC.

The CDR3 nucleotides read TGTGCCAGTAGTATAGGCGGTTATGAAAAACTGTTTTTT. This gives the protein CASSIGGYEKLFF. The rearrangement joins TRBV19 to TRBJ1-4; D remains unclear. CDR1 is LNHDA, CDR2 SQIVND, per germline (reference sequence). The length of the CDR3 is 13 residues. Trimming took 1 base from V and 6 from J, leaving 6 bases between them. Using reference TRBV19 and TRBJ1-4 for the parts outside the CDR3, the full variable domain is DGGITQSPKYLFRKEGQNVTLSCEQNLNHDAMYWYRQDPGQGLRLIYYSQIVNDFQKGDIAEGYSVSREKKESFPLTVTSAQKNPTAFYLCASSIGGYEKLFFGSGTQLSVL.

The CDR3 is CASSGGQGSSYNSPLHF. CDR3 DNA: TGTGCCAGCAGCGGGGGACAGGGCAGCTCCTATAATTCACCCCTCCACTTT. The rearrangement joins TRBV13 to TRBJ1-6, with 9 bases aligning to TRBD1. V was clipped by 5 bases and J by 0 bases; unmatched bases: 5. The CDR3 is 17 residues long. CDR1 and CDR2 (germline): PRHDT, FYEKMQ (reference sequence).

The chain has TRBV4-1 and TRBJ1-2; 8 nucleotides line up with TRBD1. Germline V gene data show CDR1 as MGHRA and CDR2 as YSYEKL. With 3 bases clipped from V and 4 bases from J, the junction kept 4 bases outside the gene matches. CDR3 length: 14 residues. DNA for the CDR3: TGCGCCAGCAGCCAGCCCGGACAGGGCTATGGCTACACCTTC. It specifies CASSQPGQGYGYTF.

CDR3 loop: CASGGVSTEAFF. As DNA, the CDR3 is TGCGCCAGCGGGGGGGTATCCACTGAAGCTTTCTTT. The chain couples TRBV5-1 to TRBJ1-1; D may be TRBD1 (5 bases). The CDR3 length is 12 residues. Germline CDR1 is SGHRS and CDR2 is YFSETQ. V dropped 7 bases and J dropped 4 bases, with 11 bases sitting between them.

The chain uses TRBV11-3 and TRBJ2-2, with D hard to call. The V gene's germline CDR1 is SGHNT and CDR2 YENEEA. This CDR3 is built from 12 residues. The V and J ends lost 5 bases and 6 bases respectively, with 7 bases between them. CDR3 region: CASSRVAGELFF. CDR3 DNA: TGTGCCAGCAGCCGGGTCGCCGGGGAGCTGTTTTTT.

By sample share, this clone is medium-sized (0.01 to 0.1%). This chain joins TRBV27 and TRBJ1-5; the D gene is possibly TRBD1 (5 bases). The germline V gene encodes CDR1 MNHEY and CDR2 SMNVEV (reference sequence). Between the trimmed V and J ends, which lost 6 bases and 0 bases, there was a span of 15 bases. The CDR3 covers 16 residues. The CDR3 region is CASRQAGAYSNQPQHF. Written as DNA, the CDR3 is TGTGCCAGCAGACAGGCTGGGGCCTATAGCAATCAGCCCCAGCATTTT.

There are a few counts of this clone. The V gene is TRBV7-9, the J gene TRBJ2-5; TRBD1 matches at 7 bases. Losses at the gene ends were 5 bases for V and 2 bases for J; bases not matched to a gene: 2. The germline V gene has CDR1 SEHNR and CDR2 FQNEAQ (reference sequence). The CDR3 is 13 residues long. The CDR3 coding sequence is TGTGCCAGCAGCCTGGGACAGCAAGAGACCCAGTACTTC. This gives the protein CASSLGQQETQYF.

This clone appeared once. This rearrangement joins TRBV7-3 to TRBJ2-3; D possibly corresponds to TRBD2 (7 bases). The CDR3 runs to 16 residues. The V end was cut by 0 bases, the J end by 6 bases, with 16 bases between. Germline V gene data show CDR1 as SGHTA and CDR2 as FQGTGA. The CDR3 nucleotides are TGTGCCAGCAGCTTAACGTCGCGGGGGCGAGCGGATACGCAGTATTTT. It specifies CASSLTSRGRADTQYF.

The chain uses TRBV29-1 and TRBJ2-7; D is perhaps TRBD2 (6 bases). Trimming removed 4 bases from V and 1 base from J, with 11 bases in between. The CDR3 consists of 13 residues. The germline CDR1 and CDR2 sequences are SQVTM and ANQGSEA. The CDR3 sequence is CSVGLGGSYEQYF. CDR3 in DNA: TGCAGCGTTGGACTCGGGGGTTCCTACGAGCAGTACTTC.

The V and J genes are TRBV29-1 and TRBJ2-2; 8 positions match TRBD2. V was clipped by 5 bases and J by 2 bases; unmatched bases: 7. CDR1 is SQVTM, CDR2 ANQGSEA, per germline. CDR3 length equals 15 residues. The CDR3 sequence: CSVSRSGINTGELFF. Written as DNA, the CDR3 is TGCAGCGTTTCCCGTAGCGGGATCAACACCGGGGAGCTGTTTTTT.

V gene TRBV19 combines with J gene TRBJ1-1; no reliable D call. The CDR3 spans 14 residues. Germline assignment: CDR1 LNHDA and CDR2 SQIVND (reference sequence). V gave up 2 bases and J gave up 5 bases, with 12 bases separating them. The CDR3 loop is CASSIMLRETEAFF. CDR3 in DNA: TGTGCCAGTAGTATAATGCTCCGGGAAACTGAAGCTTTCTTT.

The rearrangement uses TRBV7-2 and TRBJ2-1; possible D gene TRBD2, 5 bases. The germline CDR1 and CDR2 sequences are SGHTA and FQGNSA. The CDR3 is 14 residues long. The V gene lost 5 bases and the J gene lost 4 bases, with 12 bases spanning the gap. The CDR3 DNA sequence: TGTGCCAGCAGCCCGGAGGACGTATACAATGAGCAGTTCTTC. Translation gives CASSPEDVYNEQFF.

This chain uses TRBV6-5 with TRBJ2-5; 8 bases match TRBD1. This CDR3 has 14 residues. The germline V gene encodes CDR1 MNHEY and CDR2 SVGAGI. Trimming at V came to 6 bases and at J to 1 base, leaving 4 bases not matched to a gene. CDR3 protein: CASSRTGFQETQYF. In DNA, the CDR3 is TGTGCCAGCAGCCGGACAGGGTTCCAAGAGACCCAGTACTTC.

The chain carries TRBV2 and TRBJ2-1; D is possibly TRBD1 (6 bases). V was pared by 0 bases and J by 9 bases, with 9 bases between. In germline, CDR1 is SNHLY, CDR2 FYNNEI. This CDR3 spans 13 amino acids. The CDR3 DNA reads TGTGCCAGCAGTGAAGCGCTCAGGGGTGAGCAGTTCTTC. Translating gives CASSEALRGEQFF.

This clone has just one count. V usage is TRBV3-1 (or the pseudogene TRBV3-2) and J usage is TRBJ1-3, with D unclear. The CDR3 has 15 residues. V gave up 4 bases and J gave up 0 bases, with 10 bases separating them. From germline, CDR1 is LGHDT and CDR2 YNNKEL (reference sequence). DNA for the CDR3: TGTGCCAGCAGCCTCAGGCGGGGCTCTGGAAACACCATATATTTT. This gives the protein CASSLRRGSGNTIYF.